In its sample, the clone carrying this TCR beta chain was seen once. With 5 bases removed from V and 2 bases from J, the gap between germline ends came to 14 bases. There are 15 residues in the CDR3. Per the germline V gene, CDR1 is SEHNR and CDR2 is FQNEAQ (reference sequence). In the original workflow: Amplification of reference gene primers provided the estimated nucleated cell counts. The method was immunoSEQ multiplex PCR; TCRdb's version includes in-frame clones alone and lacks a portion of them. For V, J and clone size, that table is used; D and trimming come from the DNA. In the table there are about 110,000 clones, about three quarters of which are singletons. This record comes from a study of blood T cell repertoires in COVID-19. As for the study in general: Collection of acute and convalescent COVID-19 samples took place in the United States, Italy and Spain.

The clonotype was recovered from a human donor in a cohort sampled during active or convalescent COVID-19. The sample comprised peripheral blood. V usage is TRBV7-9 and J usage is TRBJ2-3; D perhaps matches TRBD1 (5 bases). The CDR3 DNA is TGTGCCAGCAGCCCTTCAGGGTACACCACAGATACGCAGTATTTT. Its protein is CASSPSGYTTDTQYF.